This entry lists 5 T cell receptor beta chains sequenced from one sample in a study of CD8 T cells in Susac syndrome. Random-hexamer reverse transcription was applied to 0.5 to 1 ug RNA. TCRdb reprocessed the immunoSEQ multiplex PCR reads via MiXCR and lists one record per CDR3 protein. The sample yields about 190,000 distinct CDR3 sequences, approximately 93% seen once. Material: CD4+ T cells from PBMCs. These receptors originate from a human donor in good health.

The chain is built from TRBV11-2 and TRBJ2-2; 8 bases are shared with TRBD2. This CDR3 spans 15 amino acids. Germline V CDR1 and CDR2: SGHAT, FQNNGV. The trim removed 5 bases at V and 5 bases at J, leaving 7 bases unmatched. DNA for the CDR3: TGTGCCAGCAGCCCCGGCGGGGGGCGGACCGGGGAGCTGTTTTTT. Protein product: CASSPGGGRTGELFF.

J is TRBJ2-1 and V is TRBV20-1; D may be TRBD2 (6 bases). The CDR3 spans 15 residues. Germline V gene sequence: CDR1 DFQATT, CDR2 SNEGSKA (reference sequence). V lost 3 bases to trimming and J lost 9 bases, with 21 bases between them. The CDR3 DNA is TGCAGTGCTAGCCGCGACGGGGGAAAAAGCGGTGAGCAGTTCTTC. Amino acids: CSASRDGGKSGEQFF.

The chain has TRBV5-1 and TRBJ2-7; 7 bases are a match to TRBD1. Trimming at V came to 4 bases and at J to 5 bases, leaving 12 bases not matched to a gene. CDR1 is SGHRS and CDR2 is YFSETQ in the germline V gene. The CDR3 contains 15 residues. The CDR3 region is CASSPSRTGVNEQYF. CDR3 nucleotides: TGCGCCAGCAGCCCCAGTCGAACAGGGGTGAACGAGCAGTACTTC. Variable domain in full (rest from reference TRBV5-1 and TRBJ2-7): KAGVTQTPRYLIKTRGQQVTLSCSPISGHRSVSWYQQTPGQGLQFLFEYFSETQRNKGNFPGRFSGRQFSNSRSEMNVSTLELGDSALYLCASSPSRTGVNEQYFGPGTRLTVT.

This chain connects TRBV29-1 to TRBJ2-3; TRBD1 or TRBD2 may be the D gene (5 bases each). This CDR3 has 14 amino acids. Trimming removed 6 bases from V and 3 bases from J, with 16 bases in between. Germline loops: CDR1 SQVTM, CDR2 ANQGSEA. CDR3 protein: CSVLAGTKTDTQYF. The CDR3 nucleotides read TGCAGCGTGCTAGCCGGGACGAAAACAGATACGCAGTATTTT.

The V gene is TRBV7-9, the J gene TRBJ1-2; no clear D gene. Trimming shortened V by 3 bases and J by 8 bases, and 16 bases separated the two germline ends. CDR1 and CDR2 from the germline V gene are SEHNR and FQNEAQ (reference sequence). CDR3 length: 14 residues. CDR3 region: CASSFMGSFGGYTF. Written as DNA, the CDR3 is TGTGCCAGCAGCTTCATGGGGTCCTTCGGGGGCTACACCTTC.